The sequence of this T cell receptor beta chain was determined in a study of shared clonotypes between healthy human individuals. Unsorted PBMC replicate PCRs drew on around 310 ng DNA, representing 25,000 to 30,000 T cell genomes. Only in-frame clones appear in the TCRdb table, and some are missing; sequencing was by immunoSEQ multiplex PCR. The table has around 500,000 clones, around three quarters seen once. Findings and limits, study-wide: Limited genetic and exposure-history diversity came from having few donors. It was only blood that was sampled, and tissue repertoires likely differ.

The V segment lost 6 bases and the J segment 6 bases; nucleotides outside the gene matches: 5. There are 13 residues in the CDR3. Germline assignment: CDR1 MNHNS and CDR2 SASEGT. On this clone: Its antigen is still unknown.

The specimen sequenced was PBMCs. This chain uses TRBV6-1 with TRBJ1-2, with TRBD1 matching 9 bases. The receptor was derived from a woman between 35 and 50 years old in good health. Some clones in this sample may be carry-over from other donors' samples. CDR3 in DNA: TGTGCCAGCAGGGAGGGACAGGGAGATGGCTACACCTTC. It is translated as CASREGQGDGYTF.